This T cell receptor (beta chain) was identified in a study of cytomegalovirus exposure and HLA in healthy donors. The CDR3 totals 16 residues. Germline CDR1 reads MGHRA; CDR2 reads YSYEKL. J gave up 5 bases and V 1 base, and 10 bases lay outside the gene matches. Study-level points and caveats: Upon later analysis, TCR association rates were observed to vary by HLA locus, being highest for DRB1 and lowest for HLA-C. Analyses of presence/absence relied on an assumption of roughly uniform sequencing depth across donors.

This PCR relied on a set of 60 Vbeta primers and 13 Jbeta primers. The repertoire was sequenced with immunoSEQ multiplex PCR; TCRdb's copy has only in-frame clones and lacks some. Among about 110,000 clones listed, about 70% were seen once. Notes on this clone: What it binds is unknown.

The TCR comes from a man aged 45 to 65 in good health and CMV-seropositive. This chain connects TRBV4-1 to TRBJ2-5; 7 bases are shared with TRBD1. Sequenced sample: PBMCs. This chain's CDR3 is CASSQVGDGRGETQYF. The CDR3 DNA reads as TGCGCCAGCAGCCAAGTAGGGGATGGCAGGGGGGAGACCCAGTACTTC.